This T cell receptor beta chain originates from a study of regulatory T cells in long-lasting Graves disease. Study overall: Persistent Graves' disease denoted over 5 years of antithyroid drugs plus positive TSH receptor antibodies. Study outcomes and limitations: New patients shared roughly 960 public clonotypes, and persistent patients shared more, with 2,741.

This clonotype was seen many times. Its antigen remains unknown. Arm-PCR of CDR3 regions and iRepertoire HTBI primers were the basis on which TCR beta libraries were built. TCRdb re-derived calls from the multiplex PCR reads in MiXCR, one entry per CDR3 protein. The sample shows hundreds of thousands of distinct CDR3 sequences, 20% to 25% of them seen only once. The CDR3 consists of 15 residues. CDR1 MNHNS and CDR2 SASEGT come from the germline V gene. After removal of 6 bases from V and 2 bases from J, the junction contained 8 bases not matched to a gene. The time point: persistent/refractory GD, antithyroid drugs over 5 years with positive TRAb. RNA from PBMCs was the source of the TCR library. Graves' disease diagnosis was established per American Thyroid Association guidelines.

This receptor was obtained from a female donor with Graves disease. The sequences come from peripheral blood mononuclear cells (PBMCs), collected when the disease was refractory, from a patient treated with antithyroid drugs. The chain joins TRBV6-1 to TRBJ2-7, with 9 bases fitting TRBD2. DNA of the CDR3: TGTGCCAGCAGCCCAAGTGGCGGGAGGGCCTACGAGCAGTACTTC. The encoded protein is CASSPSGGRAYEQYF.